This T cell receptor beta chain was obtained from a study of blood T cell dynamics during melanoma immunotherapy. The CDR3 loop spans 14 amino acids. V was clipped by 7 bases and J by 2 bases; unmatched bases: 6. In germline, CDR1 is SQVTM, CDR2 ANQGSEA. Assay: immunoSEQ multiplex PCR; the TCRdb copy retains only in-frame clones and omits some. The table records 9,700 or so clones, about 87% of them present only once. Noted time point: pre-treatment baseline. This clone has a single count. The chain carries TRBV29-1 and TRBJ2-3; TRBD1 matches at 10 bases. The TCR was taken from a human donor with melanoma. This specimen was blood, taken from a patient treated with checkpoint blockade. This chain's CDR3 is CSARQGATTDTQYF. The DNA for the CDR3 is TGCAGCGCCAGACAGGGGGCAACCACAGATACGCAGTATTTT.